This TCR beta chain is drawn from a study of cytotoxic CD8 clonotypes in ibrutinib-treated CLL. The study, taken as a whole, reports: Clonality measured at baseline exceeded age-matched healthy donors, tracking circulating CD8+ T-cell counts.

The CDR3 consists of 13 residues. V was trimmed by 5 bases and J by 9 bases, leaving 14 bases between them. Germline V gene sequence: CDR1 LNHDA, CDR2 SQIVND (reference sequence). About this clone itself: The antigen remains undetermined.

Measured with immunoSEQ multiplex PCR; TCRdb has only the in-frame clones, and not every one. The sample includes fewer than 400,000 clones, 67% of them seen just once. The source of around 1.9 micrograms of genomic DNA for TCR beta libraries was cryopreserved PBMCs. The clonotype comes from a human donor with chronic lymphocytic leukemia. Sequenced here: PBMCs, sampled after 36 months of ibrutinib treatment. The V gene is TRBV19, the J gene TRBJ2-1; D unresolved. In DNA form, the CDR3 reads TGTGCCAGTAGTGGCTGGCTCTCGGGTGAGCAGTTCTTC. This sequence encodes CASSGWLSGEQFF.